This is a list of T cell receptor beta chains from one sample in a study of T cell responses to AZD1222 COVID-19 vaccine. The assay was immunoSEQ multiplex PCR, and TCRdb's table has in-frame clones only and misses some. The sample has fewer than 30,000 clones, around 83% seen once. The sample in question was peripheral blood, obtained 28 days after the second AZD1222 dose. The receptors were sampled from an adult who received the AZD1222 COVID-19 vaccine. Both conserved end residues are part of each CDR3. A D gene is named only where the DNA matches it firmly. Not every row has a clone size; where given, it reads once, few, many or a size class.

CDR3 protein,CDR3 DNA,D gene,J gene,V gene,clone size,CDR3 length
CASSPEVSNEKLFF,TGCGCCAGCAGCCCCGAGGTTTCTAATGAAAAACTGTTTTTT,.,TRBJ1-4,TRBV5-1,.,14
CASSQGQGDSYEQYF,TGTGCCAGCAGCCAAGGACAGGGGGATTCCTACGAGCAGTACTTC,TRBD1,TRBJ2-7,TRBV5-4,.,15
CASSQAGLAVLGEQFF,TGTGCCAGCAGCCAAGCGGGACTAGCGGTCCTCGGTGAGCAGTTCTTC,TRBD2,TRBJ2-1,TRBV3-1/TRBV3-2,.,16
CASSQAGVGRATDTQYF,TGTGCCAGCAGCCAAGCGGGAGTCGGGAGGGCGACAGATACGCAGTATTTT,TRBD2,TRBJ2-3,TRBV3-1/TRBV3-2,.,17
CAISEATRVADTQYF,TGTGCCATCAGTGAGGCGACTCGGGTCGCAGATACGCAGTATTTT,.,TRBJ2-3,TRBV10-3,.,15
CASKREVSEQYF,TGTGCCAGCAAACGAGAAGTCAGCGAGCAGTACTTC,.,TRBJ2-7,TRBV6-5,few,12
CASTLYQETQYF,TGTGCCAGCACCCTTTACCAAGAGACCCAGTACTTC,.,TRBJ2-5,TRBV2,.,12
CATSRAGQLNQPQHF,TGTGCCACCAGCAGAGCGGGACAGCTGAATCAGCCCCAGCATTTT,TRBD1,TRBJ1-5,TRBV15,.,15
CASSSRADVRETQYF,TGCGCCAGCAGCTCCCGCGCGGACGTTAGAGAGACCCAGTACTTC,.,TRBJ2-5,TRBV5-1,.,15
CASSHDRARAKNIQYF,TGTGCCAGCAGCCACGACAGGGCCCGAGCCAAAAACATTCAGTACTTC,TRBD1,TRBJ2-4,TRBV7-8,few,16
CASSQLAGVTTGELFF,TGTGCCAGCAGCCAACTAGCGGGAGTTACCACCGGGGAGCTGTTTTTT,TRBD2,TRBJ2-2,TRBV7-8,.,16
CASSPVPLKQGSGYGYTF,TGCGCCAGCAGCCCAGTACCACTAAAACAGGGATCGGGCTATGGCTACACCTTC,.,TRBJ1-2,TRBV4-1,.,18
CASSLRSTIYGYTF,TGTGCCAGCAGTTTACGGTCAACGATTTATGGCTACACCTTC,.,TRBJ1-2,TRBV28,.,14
CASSLAGANVLTF,TGTGCCAGCAGCTTAGCTGGGGCCAACGTCCTGACTTTC,.,TRBJ2-6,TRBV7-2,.,13
CASSEGGSGEKLFF,TGTGCCAGCAGTGAAGGAGGGAGTGGTGAAAAACTGTTTTTT,.,TRBJ1-4,TRBV6-1,once,14
CASSYRRLNTEAFF,TGTGCCAGCAGTTACCGCAGGTTGAACACTGAAGCTTTCTTT,.,TRBJ1-1,TRBV6-5,.,14
CASSPDRGGTDNNEQFF,TGTGCCAGCAGTCCCGACAGGGGTGGGACGGATAACAATGAGCAGTTCTTC,TRBD1,TRBJ2-1,TRBV28,.,17
CASSEQGRNEQFF,TGCGCCAGCAGTGAACAGGGCCGGAATGAGCAGTTCTTC,.,TRBJ2-1,TRBV10-2,.,13
CASSVGGAGGYTF,TGTGCCAGCAGCGTAGGAGGGGCCGGTGGCTACACCTTC,.,TRBJ1-2,TRBV9,.,13
CASSFEGVTEAFF,TGTGCCAGCAGTTTTGAGGGTGTCACTGAAGCTTTCTTT,.,TRBJ1-1,TRBV12-3/TRBV12-4,.,13
CASSLAGVPYNEQFF,TGTGCCAGCAGCTTAGCGGGAGTCCCGTACAATGAGCAGTTCTTC,.,TRBJ2-1,TRBV7-2,.,15
CASMQSSYNSPLHF,TGTGCCAGCATGCAGAGCTCCTATAATTCACCCCTCCACTTT,.,TRBJ1-6,TRBV2,.,14
CASSYPNQPQHF,TGTGCCAGCAGTTATCCCAATCAGCCCCAGCATTTT,.,TRBJ1-5,TRBV28,.,12
CASSQRLVGNEQFF,TGCGCCAGCAGCCAGAGACTAGTCGGCAATGAGCAGTTCTTC,.,TRBJ2-1,TRBV4-1,.,14
CASISGYQPQHF,TGTGCCAGTATCAGTGGGTATCAGCCCCAGCATTTT,.,TRBJ1-5,TRBV21-1,.,12
CASSRDSSGNTIYF,TGTGCCAGCAGCCGGGACAGCTCTGGAAACACCATATATTTT,TRBD1,TRBJ1-3,TRBV5-4,.,14
CASSWAPRGETQYF,TGTGCCAGCAGCTGGGCCCCCCGAGGAGAGACCCAGTACTTC,.,TRBJ2-5,TRBV3-1/TRBV3-2,.,14
CASTRVDYGYTF,TGTGCCAGCACTAGGGTTGATTATGGCTACACCTTC,.,TRBJ1-2,TRBV5-5,.,12
CSVEPWGSQGRTF,TGCAGCGTTGAACCATGGGGTTCCCAGGGTAGGACCTTC,.,TRBJ1-2,TRBV29-1,.,13
CASSDIGRETQYF,TGTGCCAGCAGTGACATAGGGCGCGAGACCCAGTACTTC,.,TRBJ2-5,TRBV2,.,13
CASGTGITDTQYF,TGTGCGTCCGGGACAGGGATAACAGATACGCAGTATTTT,TRBD1,TRBJ2-3,TRBV2,.,13
CASSRSGQGYGYTF,TGTGCCAGCAGCCGGTCCGGGCAGGGTTATGGCTACACCTTC,.,TRBJ1-2,TRBV3-1/TRBV3-2,.,14
CASSLTPTGGVEAFF,TGTGCCAGCAGCTTAACGCCGACAGGGGGCGTCGAAGCTTTCTTT,TRBD1,TRBJ1-1,TRBV7-3,.,15
CASRIAGELFF,TGTGCCAGCCGGATTGCCGGGGAGCTGTTTTTT,.,TRBJ2-2,TRBV19,few,11
CAWSTQGDTEAFF,TGTGCCTGGAGCACTCAGGGAGACACTGAAGCTTTCTTT,.,TRBJ1-1,TRBV30,.,13
CASSYSTQNEKLFF,TGTGCCAGCAGTTACTCGACTCAAAATGAAAAACTGTTTTTT,.,TRBJ1-4,TRBV6-5,.,14
CASSEAGTQYF,TGTGCCAGCAGTGAAGCAGGGACCCAGTACTTC,.,TRBJ2-5,TRBV2,.,11
CASRPDGSYEQYF,TGCGCCAGCAGACCGGACGGTTCCTACGAGCAGTACTTC,.,TRBJ2-7,TRBV5-1,.,13
CASNRGTQETQYF,TGTGCCAGCAACCGAGGGACTCAAGAGACCCAGTACTTC,.,TRBJ2-5,TRBV6-5,few,13
CASSLTYQPQHF,TGTGCCAGCAGCCTAACCTATCAGCCCCAGCATTTT,.,TRBJ1-5,TRBV7-2,.,12
CASSLVSSGMGTGELFF,TGTGCCAGCAGCTTAGTTAGTAGCGGGATGGGCACCGGGGAGCTGTTTTTT,TRBD2,TRBJ2-2,TRBV7-2,few,17
CASSYGQLNTEAFF,TGTGCCAGCAGTTACGGTCAGCTGAACACTGAAGCTTTCTTT,.,TRBJ1-1,TRBV6-5,.,14
CASSYGGGPPYNEQFF,TGTGCCAGCAGCTACGGCGGTGGGCCACCCTACAATGAGCAGTTCTTC,.,TRBJ2-1,TRBV7-3,.,16
CASSQGGGRGNQPQHF,TGTGCCAGCAGCCAAGGTGGGGGGCGCGGCAATCAGCCCCAGCATTTT,.,TRBJ1-5,TRBV3-1/TRBV3-2,.,16
CASSSSGRSYNEQFF,TGCGCCAGCAGCTCTAGCGGGAGGTCCTACAATGAGCAGTTCTTC,TRBD2,TRBJ2-1,TRBV5-1,.,15
CASSPPPKNIQYF,TGTGCCAGCTCACCTCCTCCCAAAAACATTCAGTACTTC,.,TRBJ2-4,TRBV18,.,13
CASSAGKNSPLHF,TGTGCCAGCAGCGCGGGCAAAAATTCACCCCTCCACTTT,.,TRBJ1-6,TRBV5-5,.,13
CASSRAKGSGELFF,TGTGCCAGCAGCCGCGCGAAGGGGTCCGGGGAGCTGTTTTTT,.,TRBJ2-2,TRBV7-3,.,14
CASSLVAAGGSGEQYF,TGTGCCAGCAGCTTAGTTGCGGCGGGAGGGTCGGGCGAGCAGTACTTC,TRBD2,TRBJ2-7,TRBV7-2,.,16
CASSFQGGGTEAFF,TGTGCCAGCAGCTTCCAGGGAGGAGGGACTGAAGCTTTCTTT,.,TRBJ1-1,TRBV11-2,.,14
CASSPTSYGYTF,TGTGCCAGCAGTCCCACTAGCTATGGCTACACCTTC,.,TRBJ1-2,TRBV12-3/TRBV12-4,.,12
CASSLQGVRETQYF,TGTGCCAGCTCTCTACAGGGTGTCCGGGAGACCCAGTACTTC,.,TRBJ2-5,TRBV18,once,14
CASRPGQWDNEQFF,TGTGCCAGCAGACCGGGACAGTGGGACAATGAGCAGTTCTTC,TRBD1,TRBJ2-1,TRBV2,.,14
CAWARATYNEQFF,TGTGCCTGGGCCAGGGCTACCTACAATGAGCAGTTCTTC,.,TRBJ2-1,TRBV30,.,13
CSVAGQGNQPQHF,TGCAGCGTGGCAGGACAGGGCAATCAGCCCCAGCATTTT,TRBD1,TRBJ1-5,TRBV29-1,few,13
CASSFRAGGGNEQFF,TGCGCCAGCAGCTTTAGAGCGGGAGGAGGCAATGAGCAGTTCTTC,TRBD2,TRBJ2-1,TRBV5-1,.,15
CASSLRGDTEAFF,TGTGCCAGCAGTTTAAGAGGGGACACTGAAGCTTTCTTT,.,TRBJ1-1,TRBV12-3/TRBV12-4,.,13
CASSPVAGETYEQYF,TGCGCCAGCAGCCCTGTGGCGGGGGAAACCTACGAGCAGTACTTC,TRBD2,TRBJ2-7,TRBV5-1,.,15
CASSASGGGETQYF,TGTGCCAGCAGCGCAAGTGGGGGAGGAGAGACCCAGTACTTC,.,TRBJ2-5,TRBV3-1/TRBV3-2,.,14
CATSSGTGQGDNQPQHF,TGTGCCACCAGCAGCGGGACGGGACAGGGGGACAATCAGCCCCAGCATTTT,TRBD1,TRBJ1-5,TRBV15,.,17